This T cell receptor beta chain was documented in a study of blood T cell repertoires in COVID-19. In the study overall: The origin of the acute and convalescent COVID-19 samples was the United States, Italy and Spain. From T cells, B-cell-depleted T cells, or PBMCs came the material, which was cDNA or gDNA.

Original methodology: How many nucleated cells were present was estimated from reference gene primer amplification. Sequencing was performed with immunoSEQ multiplex PCR; in TCRdb, only in-frame clones are kept and a portion is missing. V and J calls and clone size are as listed in that table; D and trimming were resolved from the DNA. The sample has 130,000 to 150,000 clones, roughly 80% seen once; the top ten hold about 3%. Trimming removed 7 bases at V and 10 bases at J, with 20 bases between. The CDR3 spans 14 residues. Germline-derived CDR1 and CDR2 are LNHDA and SQIVND (reference sequence). What was sequenced was peripheral blood. The TCR was taken from a woman aged 40 to 55 with active or convalescent COVID-19. The chain has TRBV19 and TRBJ2-1, with a tentative D call TRBD1 (6 bases). The CDR3 spells CASNRPGSQGEQFF. In nucleotides, the CDR3 is TGTGCCAGTAACAGACCCGGGTCCCAGGGGGAGCAGTTCTTC.